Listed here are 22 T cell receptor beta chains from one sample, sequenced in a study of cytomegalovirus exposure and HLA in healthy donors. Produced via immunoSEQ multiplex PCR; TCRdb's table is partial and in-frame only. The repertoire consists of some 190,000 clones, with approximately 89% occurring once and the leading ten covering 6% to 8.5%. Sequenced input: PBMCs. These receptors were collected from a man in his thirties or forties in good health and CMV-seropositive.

This chain's CDR3 is CASSLLAPSTDTQYF. In DNA form, the CDR3 reads TGCGCCAGCAGCTTACTAGCGCCTAGCACAGATACGCAGTATTTT. The chain employs TRBV5-1 and TRBJ2-3, with 7 nucleotides matching TRBD2. The CDR3 spans 15 residues. The V gene's germline CDR1 is SGHRS and CDR2 YFSETQ. After removal of 2 bases from V and 0 bases from J, the junction contained 3 bases not matched to a gene.

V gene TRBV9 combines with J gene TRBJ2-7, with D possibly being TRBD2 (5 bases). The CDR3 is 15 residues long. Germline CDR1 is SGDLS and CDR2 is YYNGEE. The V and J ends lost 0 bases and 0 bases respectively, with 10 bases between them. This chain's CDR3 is CASSVGGPSSYEQYF. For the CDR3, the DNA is TGTGCCAGCAGCGTAGGAGGGCCGAGCTCCTACGAGCAGTACTTC.

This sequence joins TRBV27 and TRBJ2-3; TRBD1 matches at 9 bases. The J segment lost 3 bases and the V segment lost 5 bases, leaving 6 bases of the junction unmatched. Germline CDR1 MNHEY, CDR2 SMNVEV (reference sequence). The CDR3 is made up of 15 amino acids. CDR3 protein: CASSGDRVRTDTQYF. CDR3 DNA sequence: TGTGCCAGCAGTGGGGACAGGGTAAGGACAGATACGCAGTATTTT.

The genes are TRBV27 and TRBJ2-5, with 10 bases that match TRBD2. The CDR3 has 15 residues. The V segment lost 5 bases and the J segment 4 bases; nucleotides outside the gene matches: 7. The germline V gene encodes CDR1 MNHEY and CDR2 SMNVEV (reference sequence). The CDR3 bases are TGTGCCAGCAGTGCGTCTAGCGGGAGTGGAGAGACCCAGTACTTC. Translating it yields CASSASSGSGETQYF.

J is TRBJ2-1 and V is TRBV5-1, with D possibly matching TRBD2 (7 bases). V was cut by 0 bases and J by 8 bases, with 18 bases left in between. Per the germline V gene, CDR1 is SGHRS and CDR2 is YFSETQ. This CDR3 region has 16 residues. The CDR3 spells CASSLGGGGPSDEQFF. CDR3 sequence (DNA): TGCGCCAGCAGCTTGGGAGGGGGAGGGCCCTCTGATGAGCAGTTCTTC. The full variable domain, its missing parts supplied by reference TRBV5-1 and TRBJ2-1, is KAGVTQTPRYLIKTRGQQVTLSCSPISGHRSVSWYQQTPGQGLQFLFEYFSETQRNKGNFPGRFSGRQFSNSRSEMNVSTLELGDSALYLCASSLGGGGPSDEQFFGPGTRLTVL.

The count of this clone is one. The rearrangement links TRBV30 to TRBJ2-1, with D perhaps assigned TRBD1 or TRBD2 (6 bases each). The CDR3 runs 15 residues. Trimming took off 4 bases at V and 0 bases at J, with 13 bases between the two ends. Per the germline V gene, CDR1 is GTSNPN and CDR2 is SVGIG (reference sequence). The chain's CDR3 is CAWTGAESSYNEQFF. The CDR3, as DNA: TGTGCCTGGACGGGGGCAGAGAGCTCCTACAATGAGCAGTTCTTC.

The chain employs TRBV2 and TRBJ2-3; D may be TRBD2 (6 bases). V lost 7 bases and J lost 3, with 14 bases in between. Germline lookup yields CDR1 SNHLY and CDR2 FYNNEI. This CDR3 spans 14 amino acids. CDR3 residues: CASKAGKSTDTQYF. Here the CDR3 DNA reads TGTGCCAGCAAGGCGGGGAAGTCGACAGATACGCAGTATTTT.

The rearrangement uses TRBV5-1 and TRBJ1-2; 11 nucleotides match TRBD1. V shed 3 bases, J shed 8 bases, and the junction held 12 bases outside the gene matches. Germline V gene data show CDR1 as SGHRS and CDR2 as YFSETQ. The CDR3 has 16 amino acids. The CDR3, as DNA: TGCGCCAGCAGCTACTACCGCGGGACAGGGGGTAGCGGCTACACCTTC. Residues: CASSYYRGTGGSGYTF.

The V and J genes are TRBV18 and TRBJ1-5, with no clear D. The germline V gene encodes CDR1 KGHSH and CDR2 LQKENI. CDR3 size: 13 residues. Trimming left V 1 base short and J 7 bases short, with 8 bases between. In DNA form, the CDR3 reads TGTGCCAGCTCACCACAGGTAGGCCAGCCCCAGCATTTT. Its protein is CASSPQVGQPQHF.

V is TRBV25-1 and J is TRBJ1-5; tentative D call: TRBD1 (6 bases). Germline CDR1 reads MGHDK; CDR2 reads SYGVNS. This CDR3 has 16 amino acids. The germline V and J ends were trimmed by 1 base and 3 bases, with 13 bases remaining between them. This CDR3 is CASSESQGRDNQPQHF. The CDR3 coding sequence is TGTGCCAGCAGTGAATCACAGGGTAGGGACAATCAGCCCCAGCATTTT.

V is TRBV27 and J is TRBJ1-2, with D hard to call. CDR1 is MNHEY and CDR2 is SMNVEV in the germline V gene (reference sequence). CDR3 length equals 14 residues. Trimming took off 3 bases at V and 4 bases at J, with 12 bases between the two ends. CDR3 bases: TGTGCCAGCAGTTTTTCCGCAGACGGCTATGGCTACACCTTC. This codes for CASSFSADGYGYTF.

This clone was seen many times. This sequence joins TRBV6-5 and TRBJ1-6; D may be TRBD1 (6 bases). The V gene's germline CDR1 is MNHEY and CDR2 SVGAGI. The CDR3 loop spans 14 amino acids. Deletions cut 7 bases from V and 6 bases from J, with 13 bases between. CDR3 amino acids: CASTDRDTNSPLHF. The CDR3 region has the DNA TGTGCCAGCACCGACCGGGACACTAATTCACCCCTCCACTTT.

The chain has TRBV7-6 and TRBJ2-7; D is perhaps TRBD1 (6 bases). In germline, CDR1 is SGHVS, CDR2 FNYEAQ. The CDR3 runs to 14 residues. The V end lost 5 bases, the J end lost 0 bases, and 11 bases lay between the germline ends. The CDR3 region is CASSPTGFSYEQYF. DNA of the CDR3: TGTGCCAGCAGCCCTACAGGGTTCTCCTACGAGCAGTACTTC.

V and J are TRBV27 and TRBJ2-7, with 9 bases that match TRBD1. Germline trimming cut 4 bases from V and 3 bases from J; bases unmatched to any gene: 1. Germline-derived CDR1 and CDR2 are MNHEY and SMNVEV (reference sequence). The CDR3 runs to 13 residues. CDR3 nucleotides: TGTGCCAGCAGTTGGGACAGGGACTACGAGCAGTACTTC. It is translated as CASSWDRDYEQYF.

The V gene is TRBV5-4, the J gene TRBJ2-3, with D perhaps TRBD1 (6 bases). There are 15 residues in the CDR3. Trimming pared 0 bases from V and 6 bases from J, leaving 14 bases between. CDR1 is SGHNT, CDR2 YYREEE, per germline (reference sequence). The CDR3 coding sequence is TGTGCCAGCAGCTTGGCTCACAGGGATCGGGATACGCAGTATTTT. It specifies CASSLAHRDRDTQYF.

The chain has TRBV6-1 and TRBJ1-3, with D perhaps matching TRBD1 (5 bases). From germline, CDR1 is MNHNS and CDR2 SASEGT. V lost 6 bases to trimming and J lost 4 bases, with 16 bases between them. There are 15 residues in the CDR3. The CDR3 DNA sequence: TGTGCCAGCAGCCGGGAGACAGTGTTGGGAAACACCATATATTTT. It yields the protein CASSRETVLGNTIYF.

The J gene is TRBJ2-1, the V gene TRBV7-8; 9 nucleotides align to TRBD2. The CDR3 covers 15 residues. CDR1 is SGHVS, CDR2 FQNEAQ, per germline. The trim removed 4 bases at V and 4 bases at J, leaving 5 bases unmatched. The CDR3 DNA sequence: TGTGCCAGCAGCTCGAGGCTAGCGGGATACAATGAGCAGTTCTTC. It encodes CASSSRLAGYNEQFF.

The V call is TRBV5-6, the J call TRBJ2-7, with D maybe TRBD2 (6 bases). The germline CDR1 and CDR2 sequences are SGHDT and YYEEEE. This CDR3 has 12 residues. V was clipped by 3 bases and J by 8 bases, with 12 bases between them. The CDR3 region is CASSSIGGQQYF. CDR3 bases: TGTGCCAGCAGCTCAATCGGGGGACAGCAGTACTTC.

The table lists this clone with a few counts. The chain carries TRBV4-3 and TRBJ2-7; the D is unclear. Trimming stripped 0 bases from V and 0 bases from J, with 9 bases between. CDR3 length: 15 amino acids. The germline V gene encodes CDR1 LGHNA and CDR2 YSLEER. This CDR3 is CASSQELRSSYEQYF. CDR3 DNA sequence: TGCGCCAGCAGCCAAGAGTTGAGGAGCTCCTACGAGCAGTACTTC.

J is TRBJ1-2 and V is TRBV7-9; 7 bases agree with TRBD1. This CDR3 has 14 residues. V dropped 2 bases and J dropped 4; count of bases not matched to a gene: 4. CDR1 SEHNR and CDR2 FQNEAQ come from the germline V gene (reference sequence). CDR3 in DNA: TGTGCCAGCAGCTTATCTCGGGACAGCTATGGCTACACCTTC. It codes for CASSLSRDSYGYTF.

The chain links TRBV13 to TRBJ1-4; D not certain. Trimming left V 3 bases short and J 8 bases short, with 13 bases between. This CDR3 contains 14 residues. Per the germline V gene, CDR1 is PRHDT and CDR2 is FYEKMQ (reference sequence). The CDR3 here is CASSLGTLGEKLFF. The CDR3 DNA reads TGTGCCAGCAGCTTGGGCACCCTGGGGGAAAAACTGTTTTTT.

This CDR3 is CAISVEGIEKLFF. The CDR3, as DNA: TGTGCCATCAGTGTGGAGGGGATTGAAAAACTGTTTTTT. The chain links TRBV10-3 to TRBJ1-4, with a tentative D call TRBD1 (5 bases). Germline assignment: CDR1 ENHRY and CDR2 SYGVKD. This CDR3 is 13 amino acids long. V lost 4 bases and J 7 bases, leaving 10 bases between the germline ends.